This T cell receptor (beta chain) was captured by sequencing in a study of vaccination and CD4 T cells after COVID-19. For the study at large: Spike peptides, overlapping and drawn from SARS-CoV-2, HCoV-NL63, HCoV-OC43 and HCoV-229E, were used to stimulate cells. Points from the study as a whole: Spike mono-reactivity applied to 304 of 307 vaccine-specific clones detected in convalescent patients.

Specified treatment: approximately nine-day PBMC culture with coronavirus spike peptide pools or control peptides (ViraFEST assay). Two million PBMCs per well were cultured with roughly 9.2 IU/ml IL-2 and 7.5 to 10 ug/ml peptide pools. Negative selection recovered the CD4+ T cells once they had spent about 10 days in culture. Of note for this clonotype: Its antigen is as yet unknown.

Germline V lookup: CDR1 SQVTM, CDR2 ANQGSEA. The length of the CDR3 is 10 residues. V was cut by 2 bases and J by 7 bases, with 5 bases left in between. The Oncomine TCR Beta short-read assay was applied to DNA of cultured CD4+ T cells. TCRdb fed the PCR reads into MiXCR, producing one record per CDR3 protein. The sample yields around 26,000 distinct CDR3 sequences, around 65% seen once. The receptor comes from a human donor who had recovered from COVID-19. V and J are TRBV29-1 and TRBJ1-2; no definite D call. The sample was CD4+ T cells from blood, cultured in vitro. The CDR3 sequence: CSVERSGYTF. CDR3 nucleotide sequence: TGCAGCGTTGAAAGGTCTGGCTACACCTTC. The full variable domain, its missing parts supplied by reference TRBV29-1 and TRBJ1-2, is SAVISQKPSRDICQRGTSLTIQCQVDSQVTMMFWYRQQPGQSLTLIATANQGSEATYESGFVIDKFPISRPNLTFSTLTVSNMSPEDSSIYLCSVERSGYTFGSGTRLTVV.